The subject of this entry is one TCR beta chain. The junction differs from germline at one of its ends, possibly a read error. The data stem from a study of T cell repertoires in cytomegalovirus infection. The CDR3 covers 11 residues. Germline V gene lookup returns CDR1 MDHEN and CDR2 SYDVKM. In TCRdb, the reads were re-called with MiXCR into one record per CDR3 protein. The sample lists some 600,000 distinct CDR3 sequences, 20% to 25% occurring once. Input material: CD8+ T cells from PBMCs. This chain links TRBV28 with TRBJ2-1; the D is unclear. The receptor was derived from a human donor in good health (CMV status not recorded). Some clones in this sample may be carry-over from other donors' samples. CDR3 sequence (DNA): TGTACCAGCAGCTGGGCCGGTGAGCAGTTCTTC. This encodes CTSSWAGEQFF. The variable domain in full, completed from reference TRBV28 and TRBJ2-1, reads DVKVTQSSRYLVKRTGEKVFLECVQDMDHENMFWYRQDPGLGLRLIYFSYDVKMKEKGDIPEGYSVSREKKERFSLILESASTNQTSMYLCTSSWAGEQFFGPGTRLTVL.